The next 32 T cell receptor beta chains were all read from a single sample in a study of shared clonotypes between healthy human individuals (dated by TCRdb to about 2020). Libraries came from the immunoSEQ multiplex PCR assay. TCRdb mirrors the immuneACCESS table, restricted to in-frame sequences. Some clones are absent from its copies; in checked studies, under half trace to an unresolved V gene, and the reason for the others is unknown. This sample gives roughly 330,000 clones in total; 74% of them show up just once. The top ten clones comprise 9% to 12% of the sample. Specimen: memory CD4+ T cells sorted from blood. Per the publication, the cell subset or site label means: CD45RA-negative fraction. Source of these receptors: a man in his thirties or forties in good health.

This clone appeared a few times. The chain uses TRBV7-6 and TRBJ2-7; TRBD2 matches at 10 bases. CDR1 and CDR2 (germline): SGHVS, FNYEAQ. The CDR3 covers 16 residues. V lost 5 bases and J lost 2; bases outside the gene matches: 9. The CDR3 nucleotides are TGTGCCAGCAGCCCCCAAAGGACTAGCGGAGCCTACGAGCAGTACTTC. Protein: CASSPQRTSGAYEQYF.

This chain connects TRBV5-5 to TRBJ1-4; the match to TRBD1 covers 8 bases. The V and J ends lost 6 bases and 8 bases, in that order; junction bases with no gene match: 15. This CDR3 is built from 16 residues. Germline lookup yields CDR1 SGHKS and CDR2 YYEKEE (reference sequence). The CDR3, as DNA: TGTGCCAGCACCCAAAGCCCCGGACAGGGCGAAGAAAAACTGTTTTTT. Protein sequence: CASTQSPGQGEEKLFF.

In nucleotides, the CDR3 is TGTGCCAGTAGTCGGAGTTTATGGAACGAGCAGTACTTC. This encodes CASSRSLWNEQYF. The rearrangement joins TRBV19 to TRBJ2-7; D is unresolved. Trimming removed 5 bases at V and 5 bases at J, with 13 bases between. Germline-derived CDR1 and CDR2 are LNHDA and SQIVND (reference sequence). The CDR3 is 13 residues long.

This rearrangement joins TRBV11-3 to TRBJ2-2; D not resolved. The CDR3 spans 13 residues. Trimming took off 0 bases at V and 6 bases at J, with 5 bases between the two ends. Germline lookup yields CDR1 SGHNT and CDR2 YENEEA. CDR3 nucleotides: TGTGCCAGCAGCTTAGATTTTGCCGGGGAGCTGTTTTTT. Translation: CASSLDFAGELFF.

The V and J genes are TRBV25-1 and TRBJ2-3; 9 nucleotides align to TRBD2. Germline loops: CDR1 MGHDK, CDR2 SYGVNS. The V segment lost 2 bases and the J segment 0 bases; nucleotides outside the gene matches: 3. There are 16 residues in the CDR3. CDR3 sequence (DNA): TGTGCCAGCAGTGAACGTAGCGGGAGTAGCACAGATACGCAGTATTTT. Its translation is CASSERSGSSTDTQYF.

CDR3 nucleotides: TGTGCCAGCAGCCCAAGACAGGGGGCGGGCACCGGGGAGCTGTTTTTT. This sequence encodes CASSPRQGAGTGELFF. The gene calls are TRBV5-4 and TRBJ2-2; 10 bases line up with TRBD1. The germline V gene has CDR1 SGHNT and CDR2 YYREEE (reference sequence). The J segment lost 4 bases and the V segment lost 4 bases, leaving 7 bases of the junction unmatched. The CDR3 totals 16 residues.

The chain carries TRBV18 and TRBJ2-7; perhaps TRBD1 as D (6 bases). There are 22 residues in the CDR3. Trimming pared 0 bases from V and 0 bases from J, leaving 30 bases between. CDR1 KGHSH and CDR2 LQKENI come from the germline V gene. The chain's CDR3 is CASSPPLSNGAQGQGFSYEQYF. CDR3 bases: TGTGCCAGCTCACCACCTCTCTCGAACGGGGCTCAGGGGCAGGGATTCTCCTACGAGCAGTACTTC.

The CDR3 reads CASSVGTSGRADEQFF. DNA of the CDR3: TGCGCCAGCAGTGTAGGGACTAGCGGGAGGGCCGATGAGCAGTTCTTC. The V and J genes are TRBV10-1 and TRBJ2-1; the match to TRBD2 covers 16 bases. Germline assignment: CDR1 WNHNN and CDR2 SYGVQD (reference sequence). CDR3 size: 16 residues. Trimming took 4 bases from V and 8 from J; bases not matched to a gene: 5.

This rearrangement joins TRBV6-1 to TRBJ2-7; 9 bases agree with TRBD1. This CDR3 is 11 amino acids long. Germline V gene lookup returns CDR1 MNHNS and CDR2 SASEGT. This chain's CDR3 is CGTGDFYEQYF. Written as DNA, the CDR3 is TGTGGGACAGGGGATTTCTACGAGCAGTACTTC.

V gene TRBV19 combines with J gene TRBJ2-2; a possible D gene is TRBD2 (5 bases). Germline V gene lookup returns CDR1 LNHDA and CDR2 SQIVND (reference sequence). V lost 5 bases to trimming and J lost 0 bases, with 7 bases between them. This CDR3 contains 14 residues. CDR3 protein: CASSRTSNTGELFF. Written as DNA, the CDR3 is TGTGCCAGTAGTCGGACTTCGAACACCGGGGAGCTGTTTTTT.

The chain couples TRBV27 to TRBJ1-4; unclear D gene. With 5 bases removed from V and 7 bases from J, the gap between germline ends came to 14 bases. Germline-derived CDR1 and CDR2 are MNHEY and SMNVEV (reference sequence). This CDR3 is 14 amino acids long. CDR3 region: CASSPRPLGEKLFF. In DNA, the CDR3 is TGTGCCAGCAGTCCTCGCCCCTTGGGTGAAAAACTGTTTTTT.

V is TRBV18 and J is TRBJ1-1, with 9 positions matching TRBD1. Germline V gives CDR1 KGHSH, CDR2 LQKENI. CDR3 size: 15 residues. V was clipped by 3 bases and J by 4 bases; unmatched bases: 6. The CDR3 sequence: CASSPRDRAFTEAFF. CDR3 in DNA: TGTGCCAGCTCACCCCGGGACAGGGCTTTCACTGAAGCTTTCTTT.

This sequence joins TRBV9 and TRBJ2-5; TRBD1 might be the D (6 bases). This CDR3 region has 16 residues. V gave up 5 bases and J gave up 1 base, with 18 bases separating them. Germline V gene sequence: CDR1 SGDLS, CDR2 YYNGEE. CDR3 amino acids: CASSIWDKTTQETQYF. The CDR3 DNA reads as TGTGCCAGCAGTATCTGGGACAAGACGACCCAAGAGACCCAGTACTTC. The whole variable domain, filled in from reference TRBV9 and TRBJ2-5, reads DSGVTQTPKHLITATGQRVTLRCSPRSGDLSVYWYQQSLDQGLQFLIQYYNGEERAKGNILERFSAQQFPDLHSELNLSSLELGDSALYFCASSIWDKTTQETQYFGPGTRLLVL.

The sample holds many counts of this clone. J is TRBJ2-5 and V is TRBV5-4; 10 nucleotides agree with TRBD1. Germline lookup yields CDR1 SGHNT and CDR2 YYREEE (reference sequence). The CDR3 length is 15 residues. V lost 0 bases and J lost 5; bases outside the gene matches: 4. CDR3 sequence: CASSLGTGGDETQYF. CDR3 coding DNA: TGTGCCAGCAGCTTGGGGACAGGGGGTGATGAGACCCAGTACTTC.

The rearrangement uses TRBV7-2 and TRBJ2-3; 10 bases are shared with TRBD1. J was trimmed by 7 bases and V by 3 bases; bases with no gene match: 10. The CDR3 is made up of 16 amino acids. From germline, CDR1 is SGHTA and CDR2 FQGNSA. CDR3 loop: CASSFLPGQGTNTQYF. The CDR3, as DNA: TGTGCCAGCAGCTTCCTACCGGGACAGGGGACGAATACGCAGTATTTT.

This clone was recorded only once. This sequence joins TRBV7-9 and TRBJ1-5, with TRBD1 as a possible D gene (5 bases). Trimming removed 4 bases at V and 4 bases at J, with 14 bases between. CDR3 size: 15 residues. Germline-derived CDR1 and CDR2 are SEHNR and FQNEAQ (reference sequence). The DNA for the CDR3 is TGTGCCAGCAGCTCCTCTCGGGGGGGTAATCAGCCCCAGCATTTT. Translation: CASSSSRGGNQPQHF.

This clone was detected only a few times. The J gene is TRBJ2-1, the V gene TRBV18; the match to TRBD1 covers 9 bases. There are 17 residues in the CDR3. CDR1 KGHSH and CDR2 LQKENI come from the germline V gene. With 0 bases clipped from V and 5 bases from J, the junction kept 8 bases outside the gene matches. The CDR3 protein is CASSPPSRGTGNNEQFF. CDR3 coding DNA: TGTGCCAGCTCACCACCCAGCAGGGGGACAGGGAACAATGAGCAGTTCTTC.

CDR3 sequence: CASSLGSGRQSYEQYF. DNA for the CDR3: TGCGCCAGCAGCTTGGGGAGCGGGCGACAATCCTACGAGCAGTACTTC. V gene TRBV5-1 combines with J gene TRBJ2-7; D is perhaps TRBD2 (6 bases). Trimming cost V 0 bases and J 1 base, with 14 bases left between them. The CDR3 has 16 residues. The V gene's germline CDR1 is SGHRS and CDR2 YFSETQ.

This clone was seen just once. The genes are TRBV7-3 and TRBJ1-1, with 9 bases fitting TRBD1. V shed 8 bases, J shed 3 bases, and the junction held 4 bases outside the gene matches. This CDR3 contains 13 residues. Germline V CDR1 and CDR2: SGHTA, FQGTGA. The CDR3 here is CASAGTGYTEAFF. Here the CDR3 DNA reads TGTGCCAGCGCCGGGACAGGGTACACTGAAGCTTTCTTT.

The chain carries TRBV2 and TRBJ2-3; no clear D. With 7 bases removed from V and 0 bases from J, the gap between germline ends came to 11 bases. The CDR3 consists of 14 residues. Germline V gene lookup returns CDR1 SNHLY and CDR2 FYNNEI. The CDR3 DNA sequence: TGTGCCAGCAAGGCACTGGGGAGCACAGATACGCAGTATTTT. It is translated as CASKALGSTDTQYF.

The rearrangement uses TRBV6-1 and TRBJ2-2, with TRBD2 identical over 8 bases. The germline V gene has CDR1 MNHNS and CDR2 SASEGT. The CDR3 totals 14 residues. V shed 7 bases and J 6 bases; nucleotides not matched to a gene: 7. Here the CDR3 reads CASTRAGAAGELFF. In nucleotides, the CDR3 is TGTGCCAGCACCCGAGCGGGAGCTGCCGGGGAGCTGTTTTTT.

V and J are TRBV19 and TRBJ1-1, with a possible D match to TRBD1 (5 bases). V lost 5 bases to trimming and J lost 8 bases, with 15 bases between them. The CDR3 contains 13 residues. Germline V gene sequence: CDR1 LNHDA, CDR2 SQIVND (reference sequence). CDR3 sequence reads: CASSGAVSLEAFF. CDR3 in DNA: TGTGCCAGTAGTGGGGCGGTTAGTTTGGAAGCTTTCTTT.

The DNA of the CDR3 is TGTGCCAGCAGTGTCGACACTAGCTCCTACAATGAGCAGTTCTTC. Translating gives CASSVDTSSYNEQFF. This chain connects TRBV6-1 to TRBJ2-1; D might be TRBD2 (5 bases). V dropped 4 bases and J dropped 0 bases, with 10 bases sitting between them. There are 15 residues in the CDR3. Germline CDR1 is MNHNS and CDR2 is SASEGT.

The chain couples TRBV21-1 to TRBJ2-7; the table assigns TRBD1, which was not confirmed against the DNA. TRBV21-1 is tagged as a pseudogene. This CDR3 comprises 13 residues. The CDR3 region is CASSKGQNYEQYF. As DNA, the CDR3 is TGTGCCAGCAGCAAAGGACAGAACTACGAGCAGTACTTC.

V gene TRBV6-6 combines with J gene TRBJ1-4; TRBD1 matches 12 bases. The J segment lost 5 bases and the V segment lost 5 bases, leaving 3 bases of the junction unmatched. The CDR3 has 15 amino acids. Germline V gene lookup returns CDR1 MNHNY and CDR2 SVGAGI (reference sequence). Written as DNA, the CDR3 is TGTGCCAGCAGTGGGACAGGGGGCCGGAATGAAAAACTGTTTTTT. As protein: CASSGTGGRNEKLFF.

This clone was seen only once. The chain uses TRBV5-1 and TRBJ2-5; D is unclear. V lost 4 bases, J lost 0 bases, and 7 bases lay in between. This CDR3 spans 13 amino acids. CDR1 SGHRS and CDR2 YFSETQ come from the germline V gene. The CDR3 nucleotides read TGCGCCAGCAGCATGGGAAACCAAGAGACCCAGTACTTC. Its protein is CASSMGNQETQYF.

The gene calls are TRBV27 and TRBJ2-2, with 7 bases matching TRBD2. This CDR3 has 15 amino acids. The V segment lost 6 bases and the J segment 7 bases; nucleotides outside the gene matches: 11. The germline V gene encodes CDR1 MNHEY and CDR2 SMNVEV (reference sequence). The CDR3 region is CASSRTLSGIGELFF. For the CDR3, the DNA is TGTGCCAGCAGCCGTACCCTCAGCGGGATCGGGGAGCTGTTTTTT.

The gene calls are TRBV28 and TRBJ2-7, with 8 positions matching TRBD1. The CDR3 is made up of 16 amino acids. Looked up from germline, CDR1 is MDHEN and CDR2 is SYDVKM. V trimming: 6 bases; J trimming: 3 bases; junction bases outside the gene matches: 13. The CDR3 DNA sequence: TGTGCCAGCAGACCTCCGCCCGGGACAGGCGTCTACGAGCAGTACTTC. This encodes CASRPPPGTGVYEQYF.

Note on this clone: Other DNA sequences of this sample code for an identical CDR3. This chain joins TRBV5-1 and TRBJ2-2; D uncertain. V was shortened by 0 bases and J by 2 bases, with 5 bases between the two germline ends. The CDR3 has 14 amino acids. The germline CDR1 and CDR2 sequences are SGHRS and YFSETQ. The CDR3 is CASSLGLNTGELFF. The CDR3 nucleotides read TGCGCCAGCAGCTTGGGACTTAACACCGGGGAGCTGTTTTTT.

This chain uses TRBV30 with TRBJ2-7; the match to TRBD2 covers 7 bases. CDR1 GTSNPN and CDR2 SVGIG come from the germline V gene (reference sequence). The CDR3 contains 17 residues. V lost 3 bases to trimming and J lost 2 bases; unmatched junction nucleotides: 16. The chain's CDR3 is CAWSRGVMVRMAYEQYF. CDR3 bases: TGTGCCTGGAGCCGGGGGGTTATGGTTAGGATGGCCTACGAGCAGTACTTC.

The chain employs TRBV2 and TRBJ1-1, with D hard to call. V lost 9 bases and J lost 0, with 5 bases in between. Germline V gene lookup returns CDR1 SNHLY and CDR2 FYNNEI. The CDR3 totals 11 residues. CDR3 DNA: TGTGCCAGTTTTCTGAACACTGAAGCTTTCTTT. The encoded protein is CASFLNTEAFF.

The chain joins TRBV5-4 to TRBJ1-5; possible D gene TRBD1, 5 bases. V gave up 4 bases and J gave up 11 bases, with 19 bases separating them. The germline CDR1 and CDR2 sequences are SGHNT and YYREEE (reference sequence). CDR3 size: 14 residues. Here the CDR3 DNA reads TGTGCCAGCAGCGCCGGGACGGACGCCCTGGCCCAGCATTTT. Amino acids: CASSAGTDALAQHF.